This is a list of T cell receptor beta chains from one sample in a study of blood T cell repertoires in COVID-19. Method: immunoSEQ multiplex PCR; TCRdb's copy keeps in-frame clones and lacks some. The sample lists a few hundred thousand clones, less than 90% seen once, with more than 1% in the top ten. The sample taken for sequencing was PBMCs or T cells enriched from blood (not recorded which). The receptors originated from a woman aged 25 to 39 who had recovered from COVID-19. Both conserved end residues are part of each CDR3. A D gene is named only where the DNA matches it firmly.

CDR3aa,v_gene,j_gene,d_gene
CATSDPTTRGTGTQYF,TRBV24-1,TRBJ2-5,TRBD1
CASSEAVQASEAFF,TRBV6-1,TRBJ1-1,-
CASSQVGGRQNNSPLHF,TRBV4-2,TRBJ1-6,-
CASRTGGDSPLHF,TRBV6-5,TRBJ1-6,TRBD1
CANPAGANVLTF,TRBV27,TRBJ2-6,-
CASSPGRGEDSPLHF,TRBV5-1,TRBJ1-6,-
CASSKTESEQFF,TRBV2,TRBJ2-1,-
CASSQVGQTNYGYTF,TRBV4-1,TRBJ1-2,-
CASSLSQGGVSPLHF,TRBV28,TRBJ1-6,-
CASSLGAGAFYEQYF,TRBV5-1,TRBJ2-7,TRBD2
CASPDRGGNTEAFF,TRBV19,TRBJ1-1,TRBD1
CASSVYDLDGYTF,TRBV9,TRBJ1-2,-
CASRDQGAGTEAFF,TRBV2,TRBJ1-1,TRBD1
CASSPGDSGRSYNEQFF,TRBV9,TRBJ2-1,-
CASSITGTGDYGYTF,TRBV6-5,TRBJ1-2,-
CASSPGQGEYNSPLHF,TRBV5-4,TRBJ1-6,TRBD1
CASSLTGVINYGYTF,TRBV5-4,TRBJ1-2,-
CASSIERGPTYEQYF,TRBV19,TRBJ2-7,TRBD1
CASSPPGGTSPQLYTQYF,TRBV21-1,TRBJ2-3,-
CASSLQGGQGNTIYF,TRBV5-8,TRBJ1-3,-
CSADRTLQKTQYF,TRBV29-1,TRBJ2-5,TRBD1
CASRRGGGDTGELFF,TRBV10-2,TRBJ2-2,TRBD2
CATSRDGEVPGGYTF,TRBV15,TRBJ1-2,-
CASRADSLSNQPQHF,TRBV2,TRBJ1-5,-
CASRLGTGSSYEQYF,TRBV27,TRBJ2-7,TRBD1
CAISEGRGISYGYTF,TRBV10-3,TRBJ1-2,TRBD1
CASRRDRVLSEQYF,TRBV5-1,TRBJ2-7,TRBD1
CTSSQVPASTSSYEQYF,TRBV1,TRBJ2-7,-
CASSSPGQEETQYF,TRBV5-1,TRBJ2-5,TRBD1
CASSSDGRGKTQYF,TRBV27,TRBJ2-5,-
CASSQDLRGSYGYTF,TRBV4-2,TRBJ1-2,-
CASTVGQGGQPQHF,TRBV2,TRBJ1-5,TRBD1
CSVEDRAREGIRAEAFF,TRBV29-1,TRBJ1-1,-
CASSAWTGMNTEAFF,TRBV7-2,TRBJ1-1,TRBD1
CASSGQGSYNEQFF,TRBV28,TRBJ2-1,TRBD1
CATSDLSGDSTAQPQHF,TRBV24-1,TRBJ1-5,-
CASSLTSGSSYNEQFF,TRBV27,TRBJ2-1,TRBD2
CASSVENRANTGELFF,TRBV6-1,TRBJ2-2,-
CASSLDAASRRAQYF,TRBV5-6,TRBJ2-5,-
CASSPRQGIVGYTF,TRBV18,TRBJ1-2,TRBD1
CASSQKTGENLINSPLHF,TRBV4-3,TRBJ1-6,TRBD1
CASSLEGNGGDGYTF,TRBV5-1,TRBJ1-2,-
CASSFSGGTINEKLFF,TRBV5-4,TRBJ1-4,-
CASSFDISGAYEQYF,TRBV7-2,TRBJ2-7,-
CASSLGDRSTEAFF,TRBV5-1,TRBJ1-1,TRBD1
CATSSPTRNEQFF,TRBV15,TRBJ2-1,-
CASGTGVGNQPQHF,TRBV28,TRBJ1-5,TRBD1
CASSRTGKETQYF,TRBV6-5,TRBJ2-5,TRBD1
CASSRDRVVEKLFF,TRBV27,TRBJ1-4,TRBD1
CASSSTHSGGVYEQYF,TRBV7-9,TRBJ2-7,TRBD2
CAISDRGGGQETQYF,TRBV10-3,TRBJ2-5,-
CASRYSGANVLTF,TRBV3-1/TRBV3-2,TRBJ2-6,-
CASRRGWETQYF,TRBV11-2,TRBJ2-5,-
CASSLYRVAEAFF,TRBV12-3/TRBV12-4,TRBJ1-1,-
CASSEQGRLAQETQYF,TRBV11-2,TRBJ2-5,TRBD1
CASSPAGGPTEAFF,TRBV5-1,TRBJ1-1,-
CASSLIGRVGPGANVLTF,TRBV27,TRBJ2-6,-
CASSSQRTGAQPQHF,TRBV6-6,TRBJ1-5,TRBD1
CASSQKPKGLAGPYTDTQYF,TRBV4-3,TRBJ2-3,TRBD2